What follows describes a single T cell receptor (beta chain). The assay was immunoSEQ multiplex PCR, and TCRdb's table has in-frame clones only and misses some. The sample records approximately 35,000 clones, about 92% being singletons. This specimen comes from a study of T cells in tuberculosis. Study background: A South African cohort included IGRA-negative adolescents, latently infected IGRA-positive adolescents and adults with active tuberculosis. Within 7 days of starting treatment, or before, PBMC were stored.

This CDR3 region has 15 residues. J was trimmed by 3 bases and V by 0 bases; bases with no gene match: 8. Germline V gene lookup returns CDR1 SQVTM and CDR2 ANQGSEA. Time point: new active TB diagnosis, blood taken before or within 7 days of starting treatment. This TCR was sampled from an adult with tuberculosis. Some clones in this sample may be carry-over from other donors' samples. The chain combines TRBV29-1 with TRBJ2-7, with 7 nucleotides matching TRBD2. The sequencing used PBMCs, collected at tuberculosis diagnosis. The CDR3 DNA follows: TGCAGCGTTGAAGATCCCCAGCGGGGTGACTACGAGCAGTACTTC. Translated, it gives CSVEDPQRGDYEQYF.